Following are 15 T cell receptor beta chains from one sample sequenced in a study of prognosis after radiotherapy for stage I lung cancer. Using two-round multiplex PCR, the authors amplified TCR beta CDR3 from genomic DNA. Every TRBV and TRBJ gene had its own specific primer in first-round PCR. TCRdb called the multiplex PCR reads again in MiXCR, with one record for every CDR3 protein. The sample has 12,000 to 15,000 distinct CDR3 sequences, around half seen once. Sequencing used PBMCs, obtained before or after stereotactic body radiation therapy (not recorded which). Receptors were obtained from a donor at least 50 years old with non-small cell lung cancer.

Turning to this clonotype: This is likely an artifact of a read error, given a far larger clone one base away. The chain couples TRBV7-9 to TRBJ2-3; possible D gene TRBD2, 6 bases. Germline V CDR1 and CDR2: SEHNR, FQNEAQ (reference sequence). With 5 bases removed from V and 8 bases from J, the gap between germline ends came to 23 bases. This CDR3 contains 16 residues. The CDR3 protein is CASSVGGTAGGGTQYF. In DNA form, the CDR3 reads TGTGCCAGCAGCGTAGGAGGGACTGCTGGTGGGGGTACGCAGTATTTT.

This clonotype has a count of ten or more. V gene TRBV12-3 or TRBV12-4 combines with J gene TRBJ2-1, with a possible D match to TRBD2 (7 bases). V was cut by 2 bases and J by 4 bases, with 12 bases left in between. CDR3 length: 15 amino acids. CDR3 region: CASSLRGGEYNEQFF. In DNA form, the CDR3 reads TGTGCCAGCAGTTTAAGGGGGGGCGAGTACAATGAGCAGTTCTTC.

CDR3 sequence reads: CASSESLGFNKYF. In DNA, the CDR3 is TGTGCCAGCAGTGAGTCCTTAGGGTTTAACAAGTACTTC. The rearrangement links TRBV2 to TRBJ2-7; no reliable D call. The V end lost 3 bases, the J end lost 11 bases, and 17 bases lay between the germline ends. Germline V gene lookup returns CDR1 SNHLY and CDR2 FYNNEI. The CDR3 is 13 amino acids.

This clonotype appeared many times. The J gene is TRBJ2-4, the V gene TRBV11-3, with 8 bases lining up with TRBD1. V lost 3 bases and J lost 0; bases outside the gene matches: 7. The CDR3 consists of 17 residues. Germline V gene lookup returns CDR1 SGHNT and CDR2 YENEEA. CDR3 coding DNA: TGTGCCAGCAGCTTGGGACAGGAGGTTCTAGCCAAAAACATTCAGTACTTC. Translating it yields CASSLGQEVLAKNIQYF.

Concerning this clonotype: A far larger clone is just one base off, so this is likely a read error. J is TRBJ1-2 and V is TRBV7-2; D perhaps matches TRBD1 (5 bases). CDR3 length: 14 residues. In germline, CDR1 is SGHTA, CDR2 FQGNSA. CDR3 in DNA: TGCGCCAGCAGCCAAGATTCTAAGGGGTGGGGCTACACCTTC. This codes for CASSQDSKGWGYTF.

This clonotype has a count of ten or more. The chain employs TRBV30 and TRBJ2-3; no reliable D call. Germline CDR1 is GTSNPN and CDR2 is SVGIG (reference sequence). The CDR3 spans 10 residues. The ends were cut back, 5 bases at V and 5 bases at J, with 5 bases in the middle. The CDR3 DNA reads TGTGCCTGGGGCAGAGATACGCAGTATTTT. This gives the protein CAWGRDTQYF.

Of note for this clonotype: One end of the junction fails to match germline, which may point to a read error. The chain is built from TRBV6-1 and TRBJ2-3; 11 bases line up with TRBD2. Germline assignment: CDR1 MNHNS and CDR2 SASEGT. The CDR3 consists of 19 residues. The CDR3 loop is CASTRSMALAGGSTGTQYF. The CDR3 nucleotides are TGTGCCAGCACCCGGTCTATGGCTCTAGCGGGGGGCAGCACAGGTACGCAGTATTTT.

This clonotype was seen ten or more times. The CDR3 here is CASSGLAGEGTDTQYF. CDR3 DNA: TGTGCCAGCAGTGGACTAGCGGGAGAGGGCACAGATACGCAGTATTTT. The chain carries TRBV2 and TRBJ2-3; 12 bases are shared with TRBD2. The CDR3 consists of 16 residues. V was pared by 4 bases and J by 1 base, with 3 bases of the junction left unmatched. Germline V gene lookup returns CDR1 SNHLY and CDR2 FYNNEI. Full variable domain (remainder filled in from reference TRBV2 and TRBJ2-3): EPEVTQTPSHQVTQMGQEVILRCVPISNHLYFYWYRQILGQKVEFLVSFYNNEISEKSEIFDDQFSVERPDGSNFTLKIRSTKLEDSAMYFCASSGLAGEGTDTQYFGPGTRLTVL.

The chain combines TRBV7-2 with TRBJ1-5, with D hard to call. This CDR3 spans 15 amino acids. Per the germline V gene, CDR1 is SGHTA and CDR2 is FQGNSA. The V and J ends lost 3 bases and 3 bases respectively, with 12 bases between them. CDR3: CASSFSEGTNQPQHF. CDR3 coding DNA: TGTGCCAGCAGCTTTTCCGAGGGTACCAATCAGCCCCAGCATTTT.

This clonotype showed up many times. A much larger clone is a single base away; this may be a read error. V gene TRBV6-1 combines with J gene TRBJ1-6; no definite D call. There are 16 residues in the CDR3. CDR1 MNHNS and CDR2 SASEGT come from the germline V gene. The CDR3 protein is CASSELLSSYNSPPHF. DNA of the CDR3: TGTGCCAGCAGTGAACTGTTGAGCTCCTATAATTCACCCCCCCACTTT.

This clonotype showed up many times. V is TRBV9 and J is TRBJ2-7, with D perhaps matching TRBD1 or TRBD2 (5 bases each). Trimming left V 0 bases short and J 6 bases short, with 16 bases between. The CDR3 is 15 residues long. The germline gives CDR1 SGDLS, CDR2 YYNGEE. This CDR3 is CASSVGGESLAEQYF. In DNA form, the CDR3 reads TGTGCCAGCAGCGTAGGAGGGGAATCCTTGGCCGAGCAGTACTTC.

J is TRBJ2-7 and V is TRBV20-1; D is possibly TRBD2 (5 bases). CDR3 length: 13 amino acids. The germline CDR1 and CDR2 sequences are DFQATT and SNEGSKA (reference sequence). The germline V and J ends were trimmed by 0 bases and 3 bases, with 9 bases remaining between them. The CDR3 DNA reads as TGCAGTGCTAGAGATACGAGCGGCTACGAGCAGTACTTC. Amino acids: CSARDTSGYEQYF.

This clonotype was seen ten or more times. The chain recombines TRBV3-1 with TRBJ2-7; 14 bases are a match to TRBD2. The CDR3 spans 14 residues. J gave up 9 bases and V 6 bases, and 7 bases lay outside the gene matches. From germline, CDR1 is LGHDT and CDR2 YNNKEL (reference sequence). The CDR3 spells CASSQGLAGVGQYF. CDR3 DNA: TGTGCCAGCAGTCAGGGACTAGCGGGAGTCGGGCAGTACTTC.

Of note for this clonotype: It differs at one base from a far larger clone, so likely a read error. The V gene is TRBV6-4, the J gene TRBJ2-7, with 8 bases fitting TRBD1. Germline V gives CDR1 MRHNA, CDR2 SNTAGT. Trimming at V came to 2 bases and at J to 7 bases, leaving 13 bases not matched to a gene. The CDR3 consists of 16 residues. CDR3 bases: TGTGCCAGCAGTGACCGGGACAGGAGCCCCTCTAGGGAGCAGTACTTC. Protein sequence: CASSDRDRSPSREQYF.

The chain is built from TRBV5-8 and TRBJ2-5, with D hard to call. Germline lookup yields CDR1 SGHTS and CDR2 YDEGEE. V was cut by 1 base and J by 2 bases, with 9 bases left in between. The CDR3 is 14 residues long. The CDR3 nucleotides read TGTGCCAGCAGCTTGCTCCAGGTACAAGAGACCCAGTACTTC. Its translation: CASSLLQVQETQYF.